This TCR beta chain was captured by sequencing in a study of T cells in Graves' hyperthyroidism and ophthalmopathy. With 0 bases removed from V and 2 bases from J, the gap between germline ends came to 13 bases. CDR3 length: 16 amino acids. Looked up from germline, CDR1 is SGHRS and CDR2 is YFSETQ. Whole-study results and caveats: Blood also held most thyroid clonotypes expanded beyond 0.001.

This clonotype was seen ten or more times. Its antigen is unidentified. RNA transcripts yielded amplified TCR beta CDR3 regions. The HTBI primer set served for first-round RT-PCR of the TCR CDR3. TCRdb independently ran MiXCR on the multiplex PCR reads; one entry per CDR3 protein. The data contain fewer than 250,000 distinct CDR3 sequences, roughly a quarter of them seen just once; the ten biggest clones take up approximately 32%. Exclusion of patients followed from uncontrolled infection, other autoimmune disease, pregnancy or lactation. In making diagnoses, clinical symptoms, serum thyroxine and TRAb, thyroid ultrasound and orbital computed tomography were all used. Fresh peripheral blood, around 9.2 ml of it, supplied the PBMCs.

The chain employs TRBV5-1 and TRBJ2-3; a weak D match, TRBD2 (5 bases). This clonotype originated in a woman in her thirties or forties with Graves' ophthalmopathy. Sequences were obtained from blood. The CDR3 DNA follows: TGCGCCAGCAGCTTGGCCTTTATGGGAGCCACAGATACGCAGTATTTT. This gives the protein CASSLAFMGATDTQYF.